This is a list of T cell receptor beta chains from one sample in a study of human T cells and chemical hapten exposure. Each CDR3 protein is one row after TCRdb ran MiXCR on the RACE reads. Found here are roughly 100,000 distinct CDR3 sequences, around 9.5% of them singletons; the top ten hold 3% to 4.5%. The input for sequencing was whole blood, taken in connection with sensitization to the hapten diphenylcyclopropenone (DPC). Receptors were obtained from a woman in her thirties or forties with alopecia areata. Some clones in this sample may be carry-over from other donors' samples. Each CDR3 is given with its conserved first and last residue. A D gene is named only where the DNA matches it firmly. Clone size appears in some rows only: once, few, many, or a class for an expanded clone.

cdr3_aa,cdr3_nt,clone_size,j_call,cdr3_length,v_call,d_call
CASSLTGVSGNQPQHF,TGTGCCAGCTCACTCACAGGGGTTTCGGGCAATCAGCCCCAGCATTTT,many,TRBJ1-5,16,TRBV18,TRBD1
CASSQDFGGGQPQHF,TGTGCCAGCAGCCAAGACTTCGGGGGCGGTCAGCCCCAGCATTTT,many,TRBJ1-5,15,TRBV3-1,NA
CASSQGVTIYF,TGTGCCAGCAGCCAGGGGGTCACCATATATTTT,many,TRBJ1-3,11,TRBV14,NA
CASSVGAGTFYNEQFF,TGTGCCAGCAGCGTAGGGGCGGGGACTTTTTACAATGAGCAGTTCTTC,many,TRBJ2-1,16,TRBV9,NA
CASRIGQGNDYTF,TGTGCCAGCAGGATAGGACAGGGAAACGACTACACCTTC,many,TRBJ1-2,13,TRBV27,TRBD1
CSVETHETGNSPLHF,TGCAGCGTTGAAACCCATGAAACGGGGAATTCACCCCTCCACTTT,NA,TRBJ1-6,15,TRBV29-1,NA
CSAYTTEAFF,TGCAGCGCGTATACCACTGAAGCTTTCTTT,many,TRBJ1-1,10,TRBV29-1,NA
CASSPDRAREPQHF,TGTGCCAGCAGCCCAGACAGGGCTCGGGAGCCCCAGCATTTT,few,TRBJ1-5,14,TRBV7-2,TRBD1
CASSQLTHQETQYF,TGCGCCAGCAGCCAATTGACCCACCAAGAGACCCAGTACTTC,NA,TRBJ2-5,14,TRBV4-1,NA
CASSEGPRLAGPMVDTQYF,TGTGCCAGCAGTGAGGGTCCGAGACTAGCGGGTCCCATGGTAGATACGCAGTATTTT,few,TRBJ2-3,19,TRBV2,TRBD2
CASSHGQGSPDAFF,TGTGCCAGCAGCCACGGACAGGGGAGCCCTGATGCTTTCTTT,NA,TRBJ1-1,14,TRBV12-3/TRBV12-4,TRBD1
CASSDVLGSEQYF,TGTGCCAGCAGTGACGTCTTGGGCTCCGAGCAGTACTTC,many,TRBJ2-7,13,TRBV6-1,NA
CASSWTGYGYTF,TGTGCCAGCAGCTGGACAGGTTATGGCTACACCTTC,many,TRBJ1-2,12,TRBV7-9,TRBD1
CASSIEGTGLYNEQFF,TGTGCCAGCAGCATAGAGGGGACAGGGCTTTACAATGAGCAGTTCTTC,NA,TRBJ2-1,16,TRBV11-3,TRBD1
CSVEDQGEGGYTF,TGCAGCGTTGAAGACCAGGGGGAGGGAGGCTACACCTTC,NA,TRBJ1-2,13,TRBV29-1,TRBD1
CASSQAGYGTGLTDTQYF,TGCGCCAGCAGCCAAGCTGGATACGGGACAGGGCTTACAGATACGCAGTATTTT,many,TRBJ2-3,18,TRBV4-3,TRBD1
CSARAPDRGLYEQYF,TGCAGTGCTAGAGCACCGGACAGGGGGCTTTACGAGCAGTACTTC,NA,TRBJ2-7,15,TRBV20-1,TRBD1
CASSVDDSHEAFF,TGTGCCAGCAGCGTAGATGACAGTCATGAAGCTTTCTTT,NA,TRBJ1-1,13,TRBV9,NA
CASSLAVAGTYYGYTF,TGTGCCAGCAGCTTAGCGGTCGCAGGGACGTACTATGGCTACACCTTC,many,TRBJ1-2,16,TRBV7-8,NA
CSARGGGVDIQYF,TGCAGTGCTAGAGGGGGCGGAGTAGACATTCAGTACTTC,many,TRBJ2-4,13,TRBV20-1,NA
CASSLAGGLLNSPLHF,TGTGCCAGCAGCTTAGCGGGGGGACTCTTGAATTCACCCCTCCACTTT,many,TRBJ1-6,16,TRBV7-2,NA
CAISDTYSYEQYF,TGTGCCATCAGTGACACCTATTCCTACGAGCAGTACTTC,many,TRBJ2-7,13,TRBV10-3,NA
CSVEGSGPPGNTIYF,TGCAGCGTTGAAGGTTCCGGCCCCCCGGGAAACACCATATATTTT,NA,TRBJ1-3,15,TRBV29-1,NA
CASSLETGLTYNEQFF,TGTGCCAGCAGCTTGGAGACAGGACTCACCTACAATGAGCAGTTCTTC,NA,TRBJ2-1,16,TRBV11-2,NA
CSASLWTRPNEQFF,TGCAGTGCTAGCCTCTGGACCCGCCCTAATGAGCAGTTCTTC,NA,TRBJ2-1,14,TRBV20-1,NA
CASSLESTAPYGYTF,TGTGCCAGCAGCTTGGAATCGACAGCTCCGTATGGCTACACCTTC,many,TRBJ1-2,15,TRBV5-4,NA
CASKGGEDNSPLHF,TGTGCCAGCAAGGGGGGCGAGGATAATTCACCCCTCCACTTT,few,TRBJ1-6,14,TRBV5-6,NA
CASSPLYGGPVHEQFF,TGTGCCAGCAGTCCGTTATACGGGGGGCCTGTTCATGAGCAGTTCTTC,many,TRBJ2-1,16,TRBV7-6,NA
CASSDTRDSKDEQFF,TGTGCCAGCAGTGACACCCGGGACAGTAAAGATGAGCAGTTCTTC,many,TRBJ2-1,15,TRBV6-4,TRBD1
CASSFGETQYF,TGTGCCAGCAGTTTTGGAGAGACCCAGTACTTC,many,TRBJ2-5,11,TRBV12-3/TRBV12-4,NA
CSVDQGMNTEAFF,TGCAGCGTTGACCAGGGAATGAACACTGAAGCTTTCTTT,many,TRBJ1-1,13,TRBV29-1,NA
CVSSPLQGDYGYTF,TGTGTCAGCTCACCTCTCCAGGGGGACTATGGCTACACCTTC,few,TRBJ1-2,14,TRBV18,TRBD1
CASSPSVYEQFF,TGTGCCAGCTCACCCTCAGTTTATGAGCAGTTCTTC,many,TRBJ2-1,12,TRBV18,NA